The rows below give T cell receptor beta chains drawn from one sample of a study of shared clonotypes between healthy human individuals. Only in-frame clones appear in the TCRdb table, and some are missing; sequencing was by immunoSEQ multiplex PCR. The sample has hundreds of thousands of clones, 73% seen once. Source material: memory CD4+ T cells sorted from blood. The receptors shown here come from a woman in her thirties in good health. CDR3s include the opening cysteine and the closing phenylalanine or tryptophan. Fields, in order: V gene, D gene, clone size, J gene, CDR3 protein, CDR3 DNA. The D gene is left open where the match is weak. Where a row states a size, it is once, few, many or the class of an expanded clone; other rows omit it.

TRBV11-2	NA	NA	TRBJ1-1	CASSQAGASEAFF	TGTGCCAGCAGCCAGGCAGGAGCCTCTGAAGCTTTCTTT
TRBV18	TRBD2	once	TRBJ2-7	CASSAGLAGVGDEQYF	TGTGCCAGCTCAGCGGGACTAGCGGGAGTAGGTGACGAGCAGTACTTC
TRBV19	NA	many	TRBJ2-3	CASSITDTQYF	TGTGCCAGTAGTATAACAGATACGCAGTATTTT
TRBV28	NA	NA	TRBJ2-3	CASSGGYPSTDTQYF	TGTGCCAGCAGTGGTGGGTACCCTAGCACAGATACGCAGTATTTT
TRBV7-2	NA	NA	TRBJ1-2	CASSVGRSPNYGYTF	TGTGCCAGCAGCGTTGGACGGAGTCCTAACTATGGCTACACCTTC
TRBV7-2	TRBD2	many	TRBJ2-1	CASSLLSSGPSSYNEQFF	TGTGCCAGCAGCTTATTGAGTAGCGGGCCGAGCTCCTACAATGAGCAGTTCTTC
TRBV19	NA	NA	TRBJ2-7	CASSIEDTYEQYF	TGTGCCAGTAGTATAGAGGATACCTACGAGCAGTACTTC
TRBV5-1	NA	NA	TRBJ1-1	CASSLVTGNTEAFF	TGCGCCAGCAGCTTGGTCACAGGGAACACTGAAGCTTTCTTT
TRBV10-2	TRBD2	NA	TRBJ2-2	CASSEFLAGVDTGELFF	TGCGCCAGCAGTGAGTTCCTAGCGGGAGTGGACACCGGGGAGCTGTTTTTT
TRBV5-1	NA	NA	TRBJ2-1	CASSHTTGAVYNEQFF	TGCGCCAGCAGCCACACCACCGGAGCGGTCTACAATGAGCAGTTCTTC
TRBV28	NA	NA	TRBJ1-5	CASHPTHSGNQPQHF	TGTGCCAGCCACCCTACCCATAGCGGCAATCAGCCCCAGCATTTT
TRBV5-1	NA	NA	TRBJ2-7	CASSLAEGLIEKQYF	TGCGCCAGCAGCTTGGCTGAGGGTTTGATTGAGAAGCAGTACTTC
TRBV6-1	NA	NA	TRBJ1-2	CASSGGVTDYGYTF	TGTGCCAGCAGCGGGGGGGTTACGGACTATGGCTACACCTTC
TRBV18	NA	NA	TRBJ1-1	CASSPPGRSINTEAFF	TGTGCCAGCTCACCACCAGGGAGAAGTATTAACACTGAAGCTTTCTTT
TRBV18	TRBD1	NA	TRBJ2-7	CASSPGTGGYEQYF	TGTGCCAGCTCCCCCGGGACAGGGGGCTACGAGCAGTACTTC
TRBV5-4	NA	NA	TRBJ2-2	CASRRTPEAGELFF	TGTGCCAGCCGCCGTACCCCAGAAGCCGGGGAGCTGTTTTTT
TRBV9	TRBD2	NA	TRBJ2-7	CASSVGASGLYEQYF	TGTGCCAGCAGCGTAGGGGCTAGCGGGCTTTACGAGCAGTACTTC
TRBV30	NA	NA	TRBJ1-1	CAWIKKGQHTEAFF	TGTGCCTGGATTAAGAAGGGACAACACACTGAAGCTTTCTTT
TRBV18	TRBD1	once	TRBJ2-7	CASSRAGTGDSYEQYF	TGTGCCAGCTCACGGGCGGGGACAGGGGACTCCTACGAGCAGTACTTC
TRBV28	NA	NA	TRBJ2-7	CASSSKARGKYEQYF	TGTGCCAGCAGTTCTAAAGCGAGGGGCAAGTACGAGCAGTACTTC
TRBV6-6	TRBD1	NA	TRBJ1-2	CASRQGQGALGYTF	TGTGCCAGCAGGCAGGGACAGGGGGCGCTTGGCTACACCTTC
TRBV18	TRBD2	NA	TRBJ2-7	CASSPNGLAGGYEQYF	TGTGCCAGCTCACCAAACGGACTAGCGGGAGGGTACGAGCAGTACTTC
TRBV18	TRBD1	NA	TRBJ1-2	CASSPPNRDRLYGYTF	TGTGCCAGCTCACCCCCTAACCGGGACAGGCTCTATGGCTACACCTTC
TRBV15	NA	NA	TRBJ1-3	CATSRDKRTQDGSGNTIYF	TGTGCCACCAGCAGAGATAAGAGGACACAGGATGGATCTGGAAACACCATATATTTT
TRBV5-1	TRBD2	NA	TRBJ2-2	CASSFSREGKLNTGELFF	TGCGCCAGCAGCTTTAGTCGGGAGGGCAAACTTAACACCGGGGAGCTGTTTTTT
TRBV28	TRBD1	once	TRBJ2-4	CASSLNYRGDIQYF	TGTGCCAGCAGTCTCAACTACAGGGGCGACATTCAGTACTTC
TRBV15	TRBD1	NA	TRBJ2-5	CATSRDRGQETQYF	TGTGCCACCAGTCGGGACAGGGGGCAAGAGACCCAGTACTTC
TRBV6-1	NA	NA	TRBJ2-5	CASSEMEGEQYF	TGTGCCAGCAGTGAAATGGAGGGGGAGCAGTACTTC
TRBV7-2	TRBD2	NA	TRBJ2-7	CASSPGGLAGAYEQYF	TGTGCCAGCAGCCCCGGAGGGCTAGCGGGAGCCTACGAGCAGTACTTC
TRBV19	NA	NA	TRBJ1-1	CASNFGIGNTEAFF	TGTGCCAGTAACTTCGGCATAGGGAACACTGAAGCTTTCTTT
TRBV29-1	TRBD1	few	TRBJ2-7	CSAVKGTAYEQYF	TGCAGCGCCGTAAAAGGGACAGCCTACGAGCAGTACTTC
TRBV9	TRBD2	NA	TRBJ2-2	CASSVTSGRNTGELFF	TGTGCCAGCAGCGTCACTAGCGGGAGGAACACCGGGGAGCTGTTTTTT
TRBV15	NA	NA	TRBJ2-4	CATSRDGPADNIQYF	TGTGCCACCAGCAGAGATGGGCCTGCGGACAACATTCAGTACTTC